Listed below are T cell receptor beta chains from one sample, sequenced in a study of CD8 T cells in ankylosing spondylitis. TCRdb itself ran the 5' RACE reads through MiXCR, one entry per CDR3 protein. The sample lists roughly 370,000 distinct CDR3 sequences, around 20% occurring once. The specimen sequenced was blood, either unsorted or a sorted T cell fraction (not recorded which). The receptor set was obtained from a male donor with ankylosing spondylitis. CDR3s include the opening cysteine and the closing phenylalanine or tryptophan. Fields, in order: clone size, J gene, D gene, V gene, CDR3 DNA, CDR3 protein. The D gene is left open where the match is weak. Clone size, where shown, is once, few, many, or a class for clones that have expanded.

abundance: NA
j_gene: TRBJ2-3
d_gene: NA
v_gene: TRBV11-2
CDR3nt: TGTGCCAGCAGCTTAGAGGGCAGGGTCACAGATACGCAGTATTTT
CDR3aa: CASSLEGRVTDTQYF

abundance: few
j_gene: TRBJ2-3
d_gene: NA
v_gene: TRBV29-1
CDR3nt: TGCAGCGTTGACTTGGACGGGGGCACAGATACGCAGTATTTT
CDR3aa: CSVDLDGGTDTQYF

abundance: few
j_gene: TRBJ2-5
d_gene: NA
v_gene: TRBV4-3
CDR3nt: TGCGCCAGCAGCCGTACTAGTGTAGAGACCCAGTACTTC
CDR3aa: CASSRTSVETQYF

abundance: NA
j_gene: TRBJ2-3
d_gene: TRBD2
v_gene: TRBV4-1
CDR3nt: TGCGCCAGCAGCCCAGCGGGTGGCGGGAGGGCCCTAGATACGCAGTATTTT
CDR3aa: CASSPAGGGRALDTQYF

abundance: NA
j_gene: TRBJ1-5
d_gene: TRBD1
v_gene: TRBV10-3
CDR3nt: TGTGCCATCAGTACCGGGACAGGGATCAATCAGCCCCAGCATTTT
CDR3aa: CAISTGTGINQPQHF

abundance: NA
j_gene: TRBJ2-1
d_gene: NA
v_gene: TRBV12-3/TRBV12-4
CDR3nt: TGTGCCAGCAGACTACCACCGAAGGAGCAGTTCTTC
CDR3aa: CASRLPPKEQFF

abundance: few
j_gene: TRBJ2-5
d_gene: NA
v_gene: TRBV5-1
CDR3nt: TGCGCCAGCAGGTTGAGGCCGCTTGGAGAGACCCAGTACTTC
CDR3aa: CASRLRPLGETQYF

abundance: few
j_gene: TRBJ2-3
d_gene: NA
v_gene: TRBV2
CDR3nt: TGTGCCTCCCGGACAACTCTTACGCAGTATTTT
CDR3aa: CASRTTLTQYF

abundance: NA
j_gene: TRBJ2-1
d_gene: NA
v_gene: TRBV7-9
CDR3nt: TGTGCCAGCAGCCGGCCAGGGACGCCCTACAATGAGCAGTTCTTC
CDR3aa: CASSRPGTPYNEQFF

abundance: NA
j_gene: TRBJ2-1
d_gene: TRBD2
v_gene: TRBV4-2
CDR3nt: TGTGCCAGCAGCCAGGCAAGGGTCAGACTAGCGGGAGTGTCAAATGAGCAGTTCTTC
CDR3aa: CASSQARVRLAGVSNEQFF

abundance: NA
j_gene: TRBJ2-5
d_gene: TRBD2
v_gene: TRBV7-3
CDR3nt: TGTGCCAGCAGCATCAGGGGCGCTAGCGGGTTTCAAGAGACCCAGTACTTC
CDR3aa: CASSIRGASGFQETQYF

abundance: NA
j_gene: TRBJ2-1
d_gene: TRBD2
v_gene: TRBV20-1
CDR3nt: TGCAGTGCACCCCATCATTCTAGCGGGAGGGCCAATGAGCAGTTCTTC
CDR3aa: CSAPHHSSGRANEQFF

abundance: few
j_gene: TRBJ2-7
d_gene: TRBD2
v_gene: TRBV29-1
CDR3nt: TGCAGCGTCCATAGGACTAGCGGGAGGCTCGAGCAGTACTTC
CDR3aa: CSVHRTSGRLEQYF

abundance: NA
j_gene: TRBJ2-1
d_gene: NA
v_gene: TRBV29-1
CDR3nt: TGCAGCGCGCAGGGGAGGTTCAACAATGAGCAGTTCTTC
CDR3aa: CSAQGRFNNEQFF

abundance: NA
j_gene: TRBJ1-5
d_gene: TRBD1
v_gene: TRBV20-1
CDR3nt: TGCAGTGCGACAGGGACCCGTAGCAATCAGCCCCAGCATTTT
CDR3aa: CSATGTRSNQPQHF

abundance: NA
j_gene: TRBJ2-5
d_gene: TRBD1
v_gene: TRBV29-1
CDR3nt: TGCAGCGTTATTTTCGGCCCAGGGGGCGCAGAGACCCAGTACTTC
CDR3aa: CSVIFGPGGAETQYF

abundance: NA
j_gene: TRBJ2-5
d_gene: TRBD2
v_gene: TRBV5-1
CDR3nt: TGCGCCAGCAGCTCCACGGGTAGCGGGATATCGGAGACCCAGTACTTC
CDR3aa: CASSSTGSGISETQYF

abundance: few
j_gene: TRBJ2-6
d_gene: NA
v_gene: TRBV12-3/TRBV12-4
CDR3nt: TGTGCCAGCAGTCCCCTGCCGCAAGGGGCCAACGTCCTGACTTTC
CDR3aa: CASSPLPQGANVLTF

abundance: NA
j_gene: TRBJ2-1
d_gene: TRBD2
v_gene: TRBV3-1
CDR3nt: TGTGCCAGCAGCCTCAAACTCGGACTAGCGGGGGACAATGAGCAGTTCTTC
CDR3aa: CASSLKLGLAGDNEQFF

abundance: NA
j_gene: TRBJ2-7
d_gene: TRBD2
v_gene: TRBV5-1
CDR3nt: TGCGCCAGCAGCCCGGGGGCTAGCGGGAGTTGGGAGCAGTACTTC
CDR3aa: CASSPGASGSWEQYF

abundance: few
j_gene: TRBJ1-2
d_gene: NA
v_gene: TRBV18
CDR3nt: TGTGCCAGCTCACCTAACAGAGACTATGGCTACACCTTC
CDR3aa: CASSPNRDYGYTF

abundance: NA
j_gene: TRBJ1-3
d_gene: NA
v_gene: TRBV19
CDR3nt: TGTGCCAGTAGTATAGCCCACGCGACACCTGGAAACACCATATATTTT
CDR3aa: CASSIAHATPGNTIYF

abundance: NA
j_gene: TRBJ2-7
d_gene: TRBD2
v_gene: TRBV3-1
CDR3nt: TGTGCCAGCAGCGAGACTAGCGGCACCTACGAGCAGTACTTC
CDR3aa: CASSETSGTYEQYF

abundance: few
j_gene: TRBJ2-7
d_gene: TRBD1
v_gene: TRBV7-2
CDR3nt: TGTGCCAGCAGCGTCAAGACAGGGATCCCTCACGGGCAGTACTTC
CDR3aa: CASSVKTGIPHGQYF

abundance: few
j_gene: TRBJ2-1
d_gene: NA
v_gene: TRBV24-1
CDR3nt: TGTGCCACCAGCTCTCGGCGGGCCAGCTCCTACAATGAGCAGTTCTTC
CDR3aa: CATSSRRASSYNEQFF

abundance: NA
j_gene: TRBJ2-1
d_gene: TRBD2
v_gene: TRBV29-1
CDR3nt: TGCAGCGTCACCGGGGGGGGGGACAATGAGCAGTTCTTC
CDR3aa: CSVTGGGDNEQFF

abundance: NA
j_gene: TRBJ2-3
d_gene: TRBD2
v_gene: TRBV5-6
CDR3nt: TGTGCCAGCAGCTGGACTAGCGGGAGGGCCTGGGATACGCAGTATTTT
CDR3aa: CASSWTSGRAWDTQYF

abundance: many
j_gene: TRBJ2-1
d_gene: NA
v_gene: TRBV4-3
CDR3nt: TGCGCCAGCAGCCAAGATTTTACAGGCTCCTACAATGAGCAGTTCTTC
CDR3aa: CASSQDFTGSYNEQFF

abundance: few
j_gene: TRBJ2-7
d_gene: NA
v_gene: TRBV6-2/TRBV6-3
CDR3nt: TGTGCCAGCAGGCTGGCTGGGCAGGCAGCCTACGAGCAGTACTTC
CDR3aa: CASRLAGQAAYEQYF

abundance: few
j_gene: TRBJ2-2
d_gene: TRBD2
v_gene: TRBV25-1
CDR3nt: TGTGCCAGCAGTGTGTCTTACCCGGGACTAGCGGGATCCGGGGAGCTGTTTTTT
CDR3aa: CASSVSYPGLAGSGELFF

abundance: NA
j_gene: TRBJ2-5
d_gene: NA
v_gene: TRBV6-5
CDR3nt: TGTGCCAGCAGTTCATCATACGGTGAGACCCAGTACTTC
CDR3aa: CASSSSYGETQYF

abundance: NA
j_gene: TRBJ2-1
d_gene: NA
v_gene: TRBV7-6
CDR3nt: TGTGCCAGCAGCTTATCAGGACAGCCGATTAATGAGCAGTTCTTC
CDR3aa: CASSLSGQPINEQFF

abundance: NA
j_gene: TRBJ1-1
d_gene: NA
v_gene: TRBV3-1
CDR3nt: TGTGCCAGCAGCCACCCCAGTCTTCGGACTGAAGCTTTCTTT
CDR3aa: CASSHPSLRTEAFF

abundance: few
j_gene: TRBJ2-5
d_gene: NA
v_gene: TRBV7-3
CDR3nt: TGTGCCAGCAGTCCGTTGGGGGGTCAGGGAGAGACCCAGTACTTC
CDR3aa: CASSPLGGQGETQYF

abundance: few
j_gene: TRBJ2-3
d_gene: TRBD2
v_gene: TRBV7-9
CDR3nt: TGTGCCAGCAGCTTGACTAGCCGCCGCACAGATACGCAGTATTTT
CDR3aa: CASSLTSRRTDTQYF

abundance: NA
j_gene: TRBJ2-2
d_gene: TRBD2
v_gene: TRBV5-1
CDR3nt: TGCGCCAGCAGCTTGGGTGTCCTAGCGGGAGACACCGGGGAGCTGTTTTTT
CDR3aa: CASSLGVLAGDTGELFF

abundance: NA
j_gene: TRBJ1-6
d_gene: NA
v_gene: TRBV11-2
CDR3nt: TGTGCCAGCAGCCCTTCGACAGCGAATAATTCACCCCTCCACTTT
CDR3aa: CASSPSTANNSPLHF

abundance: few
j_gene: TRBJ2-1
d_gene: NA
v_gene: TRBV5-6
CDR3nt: TGTGCCAGCAGCTTTGGCCCTACGGATGAGCAGTTCTTC
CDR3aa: CASSFGPTDEQFF

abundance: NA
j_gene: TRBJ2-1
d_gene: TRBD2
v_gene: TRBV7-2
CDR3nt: TGTGCCAGCAGCTTTTTAGCGGGAGTTAATGAGCAGTTCTTC
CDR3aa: CASSFLAGVNEQFF

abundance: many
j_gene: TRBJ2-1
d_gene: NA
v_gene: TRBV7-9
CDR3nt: TGTGCCAGCAGGAGGGGAAACAATGAGCAGTTCTTC
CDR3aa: CASRRGNNEQFF

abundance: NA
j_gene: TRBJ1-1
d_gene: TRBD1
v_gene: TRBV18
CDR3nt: TGTGCCAGCTCACCGGGACAGGTAGCTTTGAACACTGAAGCTTTCTTT
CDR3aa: CASSPGQVALNTEAFF

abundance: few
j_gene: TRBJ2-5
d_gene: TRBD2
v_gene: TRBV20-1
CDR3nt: TGCAGTGCTCCTAGCGGGAGGGGTATGGAGACCCAGTACTTC
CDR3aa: CSAPSGRGMETQYF

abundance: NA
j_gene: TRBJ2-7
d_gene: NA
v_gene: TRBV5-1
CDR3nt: TGCGCCAGCAGCTTGGAGGGGGACACCTACGAGCAGTACTTC
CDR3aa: CASSLEGDTYEQYF

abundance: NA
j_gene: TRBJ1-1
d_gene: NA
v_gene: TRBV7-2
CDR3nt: TGTGCCAGCAGCTTGTCCTTCGACAGGCGCCCCACTGAAGCTTTCTTT
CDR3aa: CASSLSFDRRPTEAFF

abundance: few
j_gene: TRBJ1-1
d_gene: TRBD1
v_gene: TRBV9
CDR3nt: TGTGCCAGCAGCGTAGGAGGGACAGGGATGAACACTGAAGCTTTCTTT
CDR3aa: CASSVGGTGMNTEAFF

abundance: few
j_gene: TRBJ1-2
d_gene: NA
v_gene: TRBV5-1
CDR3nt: TGCGCCAGCAGCACCTCGGACAGCACCGGAGACTATGGCTACACCTTC
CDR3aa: CASSTSDSTGDYGYTF

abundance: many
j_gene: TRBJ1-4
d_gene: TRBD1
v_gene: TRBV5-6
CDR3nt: TGTGCCAGCAGCTTGATTGGACAGGGTGGGCGGAATGAAAAACTGTTTTTT
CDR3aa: CASSLIGQGGRNEKLFF

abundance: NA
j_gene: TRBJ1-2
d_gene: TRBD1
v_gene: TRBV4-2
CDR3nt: TGTGCCAGCAGCCAAGTCAGACAGGGGGCGCGGTATGGCTACACCTTC
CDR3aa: CASSQVRQGARYGYTF